The TCR beta chain under discussion was sequenced for a study of blood T cell repertoires in COVID-19. At the level of the study: Researchers got acute and convalescent COVID-19 samples from the United States, Italy and Spain. The cDNA or gDNA used as material had been derived from T cells, B-cell-depleted T cells, or PBMCs.

Method: immunoSEQ multiplex PCR; TCRdb's copy keeps in-frame clones and lacks some. The sample includes some 54,000 clones, roughly 87% of them seen just once. Germline assignment: CDR1 MNHEY and CDR2 SMNVEV (reference sequence). Between the trimmed V and J ends, which lost 3 bases and 3 bases, there was a span of 12 bases. The CDR3 runs to 16 residues. The clonotype originates from an older woman with acute or convalescent COVID-19. This chain connects TRBV27 to TRBJ1-6; D gene unclear. The material sequenced was peripheral blood. The CDR3 is CASSFRPLNYNSPLHF. The CDR3, as DNA: TGTGCCAGCAGTTTTCGTCCTCTAAACTATAATTCACCCCTCCACTTT.